One sample yielded the 30 T cell receptor beta chains listed below, sequenced in a study of metastatic and nonmetastatic thyroid tumors. Treatment of any kind had been given to no patient before thyroid surgery. TCRdb redid the clone calls on the PCR reads using MiXCR. The repertoire holds about 30,000 clones, with 35% as singletons. Sequencing used tumor tissue. The receptors come from a female donor with papillary thyroid cancer or a benign thyroid nodule (not recorded which). Some clones in this sample may be carry-over from other donors' samples.

The chain carries TRBV19 and TRBJ2-7; 13 nucleotides align to TRBD2. The CDR3 runs 16 residues. The V gene's germline CDR1 is LNHDA and CDR2 SQIVND (reference sequence). V lost 4 bases, J lost 1 base, and 4 bases stayed unmatched. The CDR3 sequence: CASSTSGLAGSYEQYF. CDR3 nucleotides: TGTGCCAGTAGTACGTCGGGACTAGCGGGATCCTACGAGCAGTACTTC.

V usage is TRBV11-2 and J usage is TRBJ1-1; 9 nucleotides align to TRBD1. The CDR3 is 13 amino acids. Trimming cost V 1 base and J 10 bases; bases outside gene matches: 4. Per the germline V gene, CDR1 is SGHAT and CDR2 is FQNNGV. CDR3 sequence: CASSLGTGVGAFF. Written as DNA, the CDR3 is TGTGCCAGCAGCTTAGGGACAGGGGTAGGAGCTTTCTTT.

The rearrangement joins TRBV20-1 to TRBJ1-3; a possible D gene is TRBD1 (6 bases). The CDR3 extends over 16 amino acids. V was shortened by 6 bases and J by 0 bases, with 18 bases between the two germline ends. Germline CDR1 and CDR2: DFQATT and SNEGSKA (reference sequence). The CDR3 bases are TGCAGTGCGACCCACCCCGGGACACACTCTGGAAACACCATATATTTT. Protein product: CSATHPGTHSGNTIYF.

This clone was recorded once. The chain carries TRBV5-1 and TRBJ2-3; 10 positions agree with TRBD1. The CDR3 totals 16 residues. Looked up from germline, CDR1 is SGHRS and CDR2 is YFSETQ. V was pared by 0 bases and J by 0 bases, with 1 base of the junction left unmatched. CDR3 amino acids: CASSLEGQGSTDTQYF. The CDR3 nucleotides read TGCGCCAGCAGCTTGGAGGGACAGGGGAGCACAGATACGCAGTATTTT. Full variable domain (missing parts from reference TRBV5-1 and TRBJ2-3): KAGVTQTPRYLIKTRGQQVTLSCSPISGHRSVSWYQQTPGQGLQFLFEYFSETQRNKGNFPGRFSGRQFSNSRSEMNVSTLELGDSALYLCASSLEGQGSTDTQYFGPGTRLTVL.

Note on this clone: The sample has other DNA sequences that encode this CDR3 too. The chain carries TRBV11-2 and TRBJ1-1; 11 bases are a match to TRBD1. Per the germline V gene, CDR1 is SGHAT and CDR2 is FQNNGV. The CDR3 is 18 amino acids. V lost 0 bases and J lost 0; bases outside the gene matches: 6. CDR3 sequence: CASSLEGTGGLVNTEAFF. For the CDR3, the DNA is TGTGCCAGCAGCTTAGAGGGGACAGGGGGATTAGTGAACACTGAAGCTTTCTTT.

The DNA for the CDR3 is TGTGCCAGCAGTTGGGACAGGGAGGTTTATGGCTACACCTTC. This codes for CASSWDREVYGYTF. This sequence joins TRBV12-3 or TRBV12-4 and TRBJ1-2; TRBD1 aligns across 9 bases. This CDR3 is 14 amino acids long. The trim removed 4 bases at V and 5 bases at J, leaving 5 bases unmatched.

This clone was seen a few times. The chain employs TRBV19 and TRBJ1-2; D is uncertain. V lost 4 bases to trimming and J lost 0 bases, with 9 bases between them. CDR1 is LNHDA and CDR2 is SQIVND in the germline V gene (reference sequence). The CDR3 is 14 amino acids. CDR3 amino acids: CASSRHSANYGYTF. CDR3 DNA: TGTGCCAGTAGTAGACACAGTGCTAACTATGGCTACACCTTC.

This clone was recorded a few times. The chain has TRBV6-5 and TRBJ2-5, with 11 bases identical to TRBD2. Germline trimming cut 2 bases from V and 5 bases from J; bases unmatched to any gene: 4. This CDR3 has 15 amino acids. Germline V CDR1 and CDR2: MNHEY, SVGAGI. CDR3 amino acids: CASSYDTSGSETQYF. The CDR3 coding sequence is TGTGCCAGCAGTTACGATACTAGCGGGAGTGAGACCCAGTACTTC.

The chain couples TRBV18 to TRBJ1-1; TRBD1 matches 9 bases. Looked up from germline, CDR1 is KGHSH and CDR2 is LQKENI. The CDR3 totals 16 residues. With 1 base clipped from V and 8 bases from J, the junction kept 11 bases outside the gene matches. The CDR3 DNA reads TGTGCCAGCTCACCACTTCCCAAACAGGGGGCATCAGAAGCTTTCTTT. It is translated as CASSPLPKQGASEAFF. Complete variable domain (other parts from reference TRBV18 and TRBJ1-1): NAGVMQNPRHLVRRRGQEARLRCSPMKGHSHVYWYRQLPEEGLKFMVYLQKENIIDESGMPKERFSAEFPKEGPSILRIQQVVRGDSAAYFCASSPLPKQGASEAFFGQGTRLTVV.

This clone was detected a few times. The chain combines TRBV12-3 or TRBV12-4 with TRBJ2-2, with D possibly matching TRBD1 (5 bases). The V and J ends lost 3 bases and 3 bases respectively, with 20 bases between them. The CDR3 has 18 residues. The CDR3 loop is CASSLGRKALLYTGELFF. The CDR3 coding sequence is TGTGCCAGCAGTTTGGGGCGAAAGGCCCTACTTTACACCGGGGAGCTGTTTTTT.

The chain is built from TRBV6-1 and TRBJ1-6; D unclear. The CDR3 has 12 residues. Looked up from germline, CDR1 is MNHNS and CDR2 is SASEGT. V lost 2 bases to trimming and J lost 9 bases, with 5 bases between them. DNA for the CDR3: TGTGCCAGCAGTGAACCACTTTCACCCCTCCACTTT. Translated, it gives CASSEPLSPLHF.

This clone was detected only once. The CDR3 does not end in the conserved phenylalanine or tryptophan, so this is likely a read error. The chain links TRBV20-1 to TRBJ1-6, with TRBD1 matching 9 bases. Germline assignment: CDR1 DFQATT and CDR2 SNEGSKA (reference sequence). V shed 5 bases, J shed 10 bases, and the junction held 9 bases outside the gene matches. The CDR3 contains 14 residues. CDR3 in amino acids: CSAGTGRVGSPLHL. As DNA, the CDR3 is TGCAGTGCTGGGACAGGGCGGGTTGGATCACCCCTCCACTTG.

CDR3: CASRLGLHTEAFF. CDR3 sequence (DNA): TGTGCCAGCAGATTGGGACTCCACACTGAAGCTTTCTTT. This chain links TRBV6-1 with TRBJ1-1; D perhaps matches TRBD1 (5 bases). CDR1 is MNHNS and CDR2 is SASEGT in the germline V gene. Trimming removed 6 bases at V and 3 bases at J, with 11 bases between. The CDR3 is 13 amino acids.

This clone has more than one count but fewer than ten. V usage is TRBV6-5 and J usage is TRBJ2-7, with TRBD2 matching over 9 bases. V dropped 0 bases and J dropped 1; count of bases not matched to a gene: 4. The CDR3 runs 16 residues. Germline values: CDR1 MNHEY, CDR2 SVGAGI. The CDR3 reads CASSYSLAGRSYEQYF. The CDR3 nucleotides are TGTGCCAGCAGTTACTCGCTAGCGGGACGTTCCTACGAGCAGTACTTC.

This clone was counted a few times. This chain uses TRBV6-1 with TRBJ1-1; the D is unclear. Germline V gives CDR1 MNHNS, CDR2 SASEGT. V shed 6 bases and J shed 3 bases, with 11 bases lying between them. The length of the CDR3 is 13 residues. The CDR3 DNA reads TGTGCCAGCAGACGGGGTTTCGACACTGAAGCTTTCTTT. It yields the protein CASRRGFDTEAFF.

This chain joins TRBV7-9 and TRBJ1-5, with D perhaps TRBD1 (5 bases). There are 15 residues in the CDR3. CDR1 and CDR2 from the germline V gene are SEHNR and FQNEAQ (reference sequence). Deletions cut 5 bases from V and 0 bases from J, with 11 bases between. The CDR3 region is CASSPGTYSNQPQHF. For the CDR3, the DNA is TGTGCCAGCAGCCCCGGGACGTATAGCAATCAGCCCCAGCATTTT.

The table lists this clone with a few counts. The V call is TRBV30, the J call TRBJ2-2; D unclear. V was trimmed by 6 bases and J by 5 bases, leaving 10 bases between them. The CDR3 loop spans 12 amino acids. CDR1 and CDR2 (germline): GTSNPN, SVGIG (reference sequence). In DNA form, the CDR3 reads TGTGCCTGCAGCCCCGATACCGGGGAGCTGTTTTTT. This gives the protein CACSPDTGELFF.

With regard to this clone: A read error may be the cause here, since a much bigger clone is one base away. J is TRBJ2-1 and V is TRBV6-1; 8 bases fit TRBD2. CDR3 length: 15 residues. Germline V gives CDR1 MNHNS, CDR2 SASEGT. DNA for the CDR3: TGTGCCGGCAGTGTGGAGAGCGGGAGTGGGGATGAGCAGTTCTTC. It translates to CAGSVESGSGDEQFF.

The J gene is TRBJ2-3, the V gene TRBV6-1; D might be TRBD2 (5 bases). The CDR3 has 12 amino acids. The V end was cut by 7 bases, the J end by 3 bases, with 8 bases between. Per germline, CDR1 MNHNS and CDR2 SASEGT. Here the CDR3 DNA reads TGTGCCAGCAAATCGGGAACAGATACGCAGTATTTT. Translation: CASKSGTDTQYF.

This clone was observed a handful of times. This CDR3 reads CASSPLTGIGTEAFF. In DNA, the CDR3 is TGTGCCAGCAGCCCCTTGACAGGCATCGGGACTGAAGCTTTCTTT. The J gene is TRBJ1-1, the V gene TRBV6-1; a possible D gene is TRBD1 (6 bases). Trimming took off 6 bases at V and 5 bases at J, with 19 bases between the two ends. The CDR3 consists of 15 residues. Germline CDR1 reads MNHNS; CDR2 reads SASEGT.

CDR3 in amino acids: CASSSTFDREGGYTF. The CDR3 region has the DNA TGCGCCAGCAGCTCCACCTTCGACAGGGAGGGAGGCTACACCTTC. This sequence joins TRBV5-1 and TRBJ1-2, with TRBD1 matching 7 bases. CDR1 and CDR2 (germline): SGHRS, YFSETQ. J was trimmed by 8 bases and V by 3 bases; bases with no gene match: 13. CDR3 length: 15 amino acids.

This sequence joins TRBV19 and TRBJ2-7, with 11 positions matching TRBD1. Germline V gene sequence: CDR1 LNHDA, CDR2 SQIVND (reference sequence). The CDR3 extends over 15 amino acids. V trimming: 5 bases; J trimming: 4 bases; junction bases outside the gene matches: 7. CDR3 sequence reads: CASSPRTGGSYEQYF. The CDR3 DNA follows: TGTGCCAGTAGTCCCCGGACAGGGGGCTCTTACGAGCAGTACTTC.

The sample holds one count of this clone. CDR3 nucleotide sequence: TGTGCCTGGACCTTAACGCCTACAGGGACTGAAGCTTTCTTT. Its protein product is CAWTLTPTGTEAFF. This chain uses TRBV30 with TRBJ1-1; possible D gene TRBD1, 6 bases. CDR3 length: 14 residues. Germline V lookup: CDR1 GTSNPN, CDR2 SVGIG (reference sequence). Trimming pared 4 bases from V and 5 bases from J, leaving 17 bases between. The entire variable domain, with the rest obtained from reference TRBV30 and TRBJ1-1, is as follows: SQTIHQWPATLVQPVGSPLSLECTVEGTSNPNLYWYRQAAGRGLQLLFYSVGIGQISSEVPQNLSASRPQDRQFILSSKKLLLSDSGFYLCAWTLTPTGTEAFFGQGTRLTVV.

The genes are TRBV6-2 or TRBV6-3 and TRBJ2-3; D call uncertain. Germline CDR1 and CDR2: MNHEY and SVGEGT. V was shortened by 2 bases and J by 8 bases, with 8 bases between the two germline ends. This CDR3 region has 12 residues. Written as DNA, the CDR3 is TGTGCCAGCAGTTACCCCCGCGGTACGCAGTATTTT. Protein: CASSYPRGTQYF.

The V gene is TRBV4-3, the J gene TRBJ1-3, with D tentatively TRBD1 (5 bases). The CDR3 is 16 amino acids. V gave up 0 bases and J gave up 4 bases, with 13 bases separating them. Germline-derived CDR1 and CDR2 are LGHNA and YSLEER. In nucleotides, the CDR3 is TGCGCCAGCAGCCAAGATACGCCAGGGAGAGGAAACACCATATATTTT. Amino acids: CASSQDTPGRGNTIYF.

In its sample, this clone was seen a few times. This sequence joins TRBV6-1 and TRBJ1-3; possible D gene TRBD1, 5 bases. The CDR3 spans 14 residues. Per the germline V gene, CDR1 is MNHNS and CDR2 is SASEGT. V lost 8 bases and J lost 0, with 11 bases in between. The CDR3 loop is CASVFRDSGNTIYF. The CDR3 region has the DNA TGTGCCAGCGTCTTCAGGGACTCTGGAAACACCATATATTTT.

This clone was seen a handful of times. This chain connects TRBV6-1 to TRBJ2-2; D gene ambiguous. The CDR3 sequence is 13 residues long. Trimming pared 7 bases from V and 9 bases from J, leaving 15 bases between. Germline assignment: CDR1 MNHNS and CDR2 SASEGT. The CDR3 DNA follows: TGTGCCAGCACCCAGAACACCCGCCGGGAGCTGTTTTTT. As protein: CASTQNTRRELFF.

This clone was seen many times. The chain employs TRBV28 and TRBJ2-5; 11 nucleotides line up with TRBD2. The CDR3 loop spans 15 amino acids. The trim removed 7 bases at V and 5 bases at J, leaving 9 bases unmatched. Germline values: CDR1 MDHEN, CDR2 SYDVKM. The CDR3 sequence: CASTLDSGRAETQYF. DNA of the CDR3: TGTGCCAGCACCCTTGATAGCGGGAGGGCGGAGACCCAGTACTTC.

Only a few counts were recorded for this clone. V usage is TRBV25-1 and J usage is TRBJ2-7; 11 positions agree with TRBD2. Germline lookup yields CDR1 MGHDK and CDR2 SYGVNS. The J segment lost 3 bases and the V segment lost 8 bases, leaving 3 bases of the junction unmatched. This CDR3 is built from 13 residues. The CDR3 spells CASLGTSGYEQYF. The CDR3, as DNA: TGTGCCAGCCTCGGGACTAGCGGCTACGAGCAGTACTTC.

The CDR3 region has the DNA TGTGCCAGCAGGCCCTCTGGTGGGACCGGGGAGCTGTTTTTT. Protein sequence: CASRPSGGTGELFF. J is TRBJ2-2 and V is TRBV6-1; D not certain. Per germline, CDR1 MNHNS and CDR2 SASEGT. This CDR3 contains 14 residues. V shed 6 bases and J shed 5 bases, with 13 bases lying between them.